The clone carrying this T cell receptor (beta chain) is a singleton in its sample. V gave up 1 base and J gave up 0 bases; unmatched junction bases: 0. CDR3 length equals 16 residues. Germline values: CDR1 MGHDK, CDR2 SYGVNS. The method was immunoSEQ multiplex PCR; TCRdb's version includes in-frame clones alone and lacks a portion of them. The sample gives around 53,000 clones, approximately 87% of which show up once; 4% is in the top ten. The sample comes from a study of blood T cell repertoires in COVID-19. The rearrangement uses TRBV25-1 and TRBJ2-1, with 10 bases that match TRBD2. The sequence derives from a man in his forties or fifties with acute or convalescent COVID-19. Sequencing input: peripheral blood. The CDR3 nucleotides are TGTGCCAGCAGTGAATCTAGCGGGAGCTCCTACAATGAGCAGTTCTTC. As protein: CASSESSGSSYNEQFF.